This T cell receptor (beta chain) originates from a study of T cells in Graves' hyperthyroidism and ophthalmopathy. This clonotype came up a few times. From RNA transcripts, TCR beta CDR3 regions were amplified. An initial round of RT-PCR targeting the TCR CDR3 relied on the HTBI primer set. One entry per CDR3 protein, called by TCRdb with MiXCR from the multiplex PCR reads. The sample lists some 300,000 distinct CDR3 sequences, approximately 18% occurring once. Duration under 3 months, a NOSPECS grade of at least 4, and a Clinical Activity Score of at least 3 characterized the ophthalmopathy patients. It was uncontrolled infection, other autoimmune disease, pregnancy or lactation that excluded patients. This CDR3 spans 15 amino acids. The J segment lost 4 bases and the V segment lost 5 bases, leaving 5 bases of the junction unmatched. In germline, CDR1 is SNHLY, CDR2 FYNNEI.

This chain uses TRBV2 with TRBJ2-2; 9 bases map to TRBD2. This TCR derives from a man aged 50 to 60 with Graves' ophthalmopathy. Material: blood. The CDR3 nucleotides are TGTGCCAGCAGTTCCGGACTAGCGACCACCGGGGAGCTGTTTTTT. Its protein product is CASSSGLATTGELFF.